Sequencing of this T cell receptor beta chain was carried out in a study of identical twins (dated by TCRdb to 2015 to 2016). Regarding the study in general: To test whether fetal clonotypes persist, this study deep-sequenced TCR alpha and beta repertoires from monozygotic twins, from unrelated adults of various ages, and from cord blood. To rule out contamination, the twin experiments were replicated at different times with different library preparation protocols. What the study reported, not specific to this receptor: Invariant T cells such as MAIT and iNKT could partly confound zero-insertion analyses, though diverse VJ usage argued against this for most clonotypes. Because the same donors could not be followed over many years, conclusions were based on cross-sectional statistical analysis. Fewer insertions were carried by abundant cord blood beta clonotypes, a similar but weaker trend appeared in young adult naive repertoires, and no such trend appeared in memory repertoires. The excess sharing between twins in beta out-of-frame sequences was weaker because fewer shared sequences reduced the signal-to-noise ratio. Compared with coincidental sharing between unrelated individuals, out-of-frame TCR alpha sequences shared between twins had an excess of sequences with low generation probability. Out-of-frame TCR alpha sharing in monozygotic twins was systematically underestimated by recombination models, whereas sharing between unrelated individuals was in agreement with the recombination models.

The CDR3 runs 19 amino acids, cysteine and phenylalanine included. Of the read, only the CDR3 DNA is kept; its 57 bases are in frame from base 1. About this clonotype itself: Its cognate antigen has yet to be identified. Base-call qualities are not available, and no considerably larger clone is one nucleotide away.

Every donor in the study was a healthy Caucasian. Three unrelated non-twin adults were additionally sequenced: a male aged 18 to 29, a male aged 50 to 59 and a female aged 50 to 59. Using Miltenyi CD45RO+ enrichment and human naive T-cell isolation kits, memory (CD45RO+) and naive T cells were isolated from PBMC. The library relied on 5' RACE. The sample was run on an Illumina HiSeq 2000. A universal primer binding site was introduced by template switching, and a unique molecular identifier was present in the final cDNA, enabling accurate counting of TCR cDNA molecules. First-strand cDNA for TCR alpha and beta chains was synthesized from specific primers in the conserved constant-segment region. To control for contamination, every cDNA library was double barcoded, receiving both a SMART-Mk sample barcode and Illumina barcodes. TruSeq adapter sequences along with Illumina sample barcodes were introduced in two successive PCR steps. Sequencing of the TCR alpha and beta cDNA libraries was done on the Illumina HiSeq platform using custom primers. Concerning the study's data processing: MiGEC processed the raw reads to extract unique molecular identifiers, while MiXCR was used to determine the CDR3 positions. Recombination models were inferred per individual with the repgenHMM and IGoR tools using an EM algorithm. The tcR package in R was used for shared clonotype analysis, with sharing normalized by the product of cloneset sizes. To study raw recombination without the effects of thymic and clonal selection, out-of-frame nonproductive sequences were analyzed. TCRdb reprocessing: public reads trimmed at Q25 with fastp, clones called with MiXCR, in-frame beta chains kept. Rows with one shared CDR3 protein collapse into an entry with the most common genes and DNA. Clone size and V and J calls follow TCRdb, not the original study. The sample table contains about 700,000 distinct CDR3 sequences; only one count was recorded for over 5% of them. Together, the top ten hold 1.5% to 2% of the sample.

The receptor chain draws on TRBV21-1 and TRBJ2-1; the D segment call TRBD2 is taken from the table without a DNA check. TRBV21-1 corresponds to a pseudogene. The TCR originated in a young man in good health. The material sequenced was naive T cells sorted from blood. Reading the label with the study, this specimen's cell subset or site is: cells isolated with a human naive T-cell isolation kit. The DNA is as follows: TGTGCCAGCAGAGGGACAGGGTCTAACGGGAGGTCTTCCTACAATGAGCAGTTCTTC. The resulting protein is CASRGTGSNGRSSYNEQFF.